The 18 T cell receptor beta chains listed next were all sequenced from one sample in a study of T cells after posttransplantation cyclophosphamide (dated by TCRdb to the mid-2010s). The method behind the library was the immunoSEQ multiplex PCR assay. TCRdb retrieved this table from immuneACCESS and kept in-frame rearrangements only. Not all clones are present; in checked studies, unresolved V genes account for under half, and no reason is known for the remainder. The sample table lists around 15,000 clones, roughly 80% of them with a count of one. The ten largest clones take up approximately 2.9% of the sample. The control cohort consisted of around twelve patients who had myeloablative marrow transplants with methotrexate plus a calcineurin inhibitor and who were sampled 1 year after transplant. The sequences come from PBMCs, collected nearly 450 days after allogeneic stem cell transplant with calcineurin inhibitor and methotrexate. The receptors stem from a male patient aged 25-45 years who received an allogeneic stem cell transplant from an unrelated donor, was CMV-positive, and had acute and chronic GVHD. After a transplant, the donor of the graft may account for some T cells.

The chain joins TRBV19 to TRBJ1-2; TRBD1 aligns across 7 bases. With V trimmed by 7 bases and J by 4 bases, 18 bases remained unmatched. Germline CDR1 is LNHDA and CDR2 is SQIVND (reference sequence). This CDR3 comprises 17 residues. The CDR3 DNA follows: TGTGCCAGTACCCTCACCCCCCGACAGGGAATGGGCTATGGCTACACCTTC. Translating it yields CASTLTPRQGMGYGYTF.

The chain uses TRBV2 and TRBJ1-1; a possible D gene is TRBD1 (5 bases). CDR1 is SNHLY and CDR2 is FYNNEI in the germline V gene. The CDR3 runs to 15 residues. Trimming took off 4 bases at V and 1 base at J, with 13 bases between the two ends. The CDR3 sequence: CASSAGGGWNTEAFF. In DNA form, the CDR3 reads TGTGCCAGCAGTGCAGGTGGGGGGTGGAACACTGAAGCTTTCTTT. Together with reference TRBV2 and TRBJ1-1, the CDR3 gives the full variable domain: EPEVTQTPSHQVTQMGQEVILRCVPISNHLYFYWYRQILGQKVEFLVSFYNNEISEKSEIFDDQFSVERPDGSNFTLKIRSTKLEDSAMYFCASSAGGGWNTEAFFGQGTRLTVV.

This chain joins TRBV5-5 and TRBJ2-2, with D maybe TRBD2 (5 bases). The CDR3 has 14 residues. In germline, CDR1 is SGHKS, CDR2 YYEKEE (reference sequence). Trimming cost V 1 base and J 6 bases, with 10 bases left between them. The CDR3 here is CASSLWELAGELFF. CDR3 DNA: TGTGCCAGCAGCTTGTGGGAGCTGGCCGGGGAGCTGTTTTTT.

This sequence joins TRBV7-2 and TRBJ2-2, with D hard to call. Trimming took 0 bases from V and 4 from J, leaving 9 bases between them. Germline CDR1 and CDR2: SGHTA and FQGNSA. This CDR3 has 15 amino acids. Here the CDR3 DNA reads TGTGCCAGCAGCTTAGCCCCCCTCCCCACCGGGGAGCTGTTTTTT. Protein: CASSLAPLPTGELFF.

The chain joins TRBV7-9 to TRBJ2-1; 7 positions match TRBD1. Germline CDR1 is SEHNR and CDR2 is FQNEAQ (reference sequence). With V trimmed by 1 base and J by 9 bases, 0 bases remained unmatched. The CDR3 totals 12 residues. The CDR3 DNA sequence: TGTGCCAGCAGCTTAGGGGACAGTGAGCAGTTCTTC. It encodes CASSLGDSEQFF.

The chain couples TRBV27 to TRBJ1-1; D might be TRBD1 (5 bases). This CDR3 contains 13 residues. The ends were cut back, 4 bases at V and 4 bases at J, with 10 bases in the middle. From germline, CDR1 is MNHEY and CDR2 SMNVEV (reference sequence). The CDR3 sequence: CASSSVGGTEAFF. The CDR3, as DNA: TGTGCCAGCAGTTCCGTGGGGGGCACTGAAGCTTTCTTT.

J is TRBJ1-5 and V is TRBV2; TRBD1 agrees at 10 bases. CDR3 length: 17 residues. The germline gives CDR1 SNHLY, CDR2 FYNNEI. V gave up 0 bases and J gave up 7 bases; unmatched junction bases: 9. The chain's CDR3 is CASSEASGQGRRQPQHF. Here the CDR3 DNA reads TGTGCCAGCAGTGAAGCTTCGGGACAGGGGAGGAGGCAGCCCCAGCATTTT. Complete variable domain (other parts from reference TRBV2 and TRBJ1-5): EPEVTQTPSHQVTQMGQEVILRCVPISNHLYFYWYRQILGQKVEFLVSFYNNEISEKSEIFDDQFSVERPDGSNFTLKIRSTKLEDSAMYFCASSEASGQGRRQPQHFGDGTRLSIL.

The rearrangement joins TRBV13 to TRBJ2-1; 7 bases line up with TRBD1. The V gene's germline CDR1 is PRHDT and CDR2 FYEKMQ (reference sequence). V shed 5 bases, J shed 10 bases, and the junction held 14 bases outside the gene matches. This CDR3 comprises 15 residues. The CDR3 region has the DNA TGTGCCAGCAGCCGATCAACCCGGACAGGCCGGGAGCAGTTCTTC. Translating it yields CASSRSTRTGREQFF. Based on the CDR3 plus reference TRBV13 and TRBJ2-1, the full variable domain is AAGVIQSPRHLIKEKRETATLKCYPIPRHDTVYWYQQGPGQDPQFLISFYEKMQSDKGSIPDRFSAQQFSDYHSELNMSSLELGDSALYFCASSRSTRTGREQFFGPGTRLTVL.

CDR3 in DNA: TGTGCCAGCAGCCAACCGGGACAGGGTAGCTACAATGAGCAGTTCTTC. This gives the protein CASSQPGQGSYNEQFF. This chain links TRBV28 with TRBJ2-1, with 9 positions matching TRBD1. CDR3 size: 16 residues. Germline V gene data show CDR1 as MDHEN and CDR2 as SYDVKM. V shed 6 bases and J 3 bases; nucleotides not matched to a gene: 9.

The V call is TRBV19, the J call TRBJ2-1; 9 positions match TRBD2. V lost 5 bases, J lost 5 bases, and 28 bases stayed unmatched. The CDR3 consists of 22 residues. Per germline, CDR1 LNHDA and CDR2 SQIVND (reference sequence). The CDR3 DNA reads TGTGCCAGTAGTCCCCGCTACGGGGCTAGCGGGATCCTCTTCCGCCCTCACAATGAGCAGTTCTTC. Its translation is CASSPRYGASGILFRPHNEQFF.

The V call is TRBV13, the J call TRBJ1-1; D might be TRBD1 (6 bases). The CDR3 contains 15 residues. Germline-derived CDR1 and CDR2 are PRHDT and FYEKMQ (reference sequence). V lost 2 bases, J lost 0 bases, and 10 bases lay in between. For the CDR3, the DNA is TGTGCCAGCAGCTTAACGACAGGACTGAACACTGAAGCTTTCTTT. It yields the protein CASSLTTGLNTEAFF.

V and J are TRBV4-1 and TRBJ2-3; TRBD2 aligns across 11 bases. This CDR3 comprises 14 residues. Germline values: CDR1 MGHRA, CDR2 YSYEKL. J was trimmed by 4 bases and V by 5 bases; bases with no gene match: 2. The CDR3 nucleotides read TGCGCCAGCAGCTCACTAGCGGGGGCAGATACGCAGTATTTT. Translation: CASSSLAGADTQYF.

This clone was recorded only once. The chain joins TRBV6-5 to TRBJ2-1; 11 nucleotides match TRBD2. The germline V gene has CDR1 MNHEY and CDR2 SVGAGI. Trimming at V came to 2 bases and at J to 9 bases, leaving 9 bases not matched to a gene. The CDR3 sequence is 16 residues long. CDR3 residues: CASSYGLAGGPSEQFF. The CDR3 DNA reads TGTGCCAGCAGTTACGGGTTAGCGGGAGGGCCCAGTGAGCAGTTCTTC.

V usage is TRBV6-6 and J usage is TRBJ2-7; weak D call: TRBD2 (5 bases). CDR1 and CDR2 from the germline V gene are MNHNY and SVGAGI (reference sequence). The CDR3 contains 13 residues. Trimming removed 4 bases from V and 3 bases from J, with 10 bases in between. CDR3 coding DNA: TGTGCCAGCAGTTTCGGACGGGACTACGAGCAGTACTTC. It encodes CASSFGRDYEQYF.

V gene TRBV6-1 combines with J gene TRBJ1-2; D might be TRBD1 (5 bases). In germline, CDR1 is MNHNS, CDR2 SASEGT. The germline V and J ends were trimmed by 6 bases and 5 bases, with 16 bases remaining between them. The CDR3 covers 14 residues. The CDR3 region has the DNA TGTGCCAGCAGCACCGGCGGGGGGGGGTATGGCTACACCTTC. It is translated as CASSTGGGGYGYTF.

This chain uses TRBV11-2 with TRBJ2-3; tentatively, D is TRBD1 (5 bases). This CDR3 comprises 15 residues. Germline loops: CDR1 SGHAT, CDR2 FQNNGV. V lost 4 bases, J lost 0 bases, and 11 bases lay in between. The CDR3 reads CASSSLRGSTDTQYF. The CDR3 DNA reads TGTGCCAGCAGCTCCCTTAGGGGCAGCACAGATACGCAGTATTTT.

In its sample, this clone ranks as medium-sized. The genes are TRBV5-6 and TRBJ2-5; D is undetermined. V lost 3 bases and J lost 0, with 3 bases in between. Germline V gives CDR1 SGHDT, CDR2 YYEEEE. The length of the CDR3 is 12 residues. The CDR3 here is CASSYYQETQYF. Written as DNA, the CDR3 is TGTGCCAGCAGCTACTACCAAGAGACCCAGTACTTC.

DNA for the CDR3: TGTGCCAGTAGTATTAGCGGGAGTAAGGCAGGCTACGAGCAGTACTTC. Its protein product is CASSISGSKAGYEQYF. The chain combines TRBV19 with TRBJ2-7; 9 bases match TRBD2. From germline, CDR1 is LNHDA and CDR2 SQIVND (reference sequence). CDR3 length equals 16 residues. V gave up 3 bases and J gave up 3 bases; unmatched junction bases: 9.